This T cell receptor (beta chain) was captured in a study of blood T cell repertoires in COVID-19. Study-wide background: COVID-19 samples, acute and convalescent, were from the United States, Italy and Spain. T cells, B-cell-depleted T cells, or PBMCs supplied cDNA or gDNA.

This CDR3 is built from 14 residues. Trimming left V 1 base short and J 2 bases short, with 9 bases between. In germline, CDR1 is SNHLY, CDR2 FYNNEI. Study processing details: For nucleated cells, counts were estimated from reference gene primer amplification. Produced via immunoSEQ multiplex PCR; TCRdb's table is partial and in-frame only. D and trimming come from the DNA, and the V and J calls and clone size come from that table. This table has 270,000 or so clones, about 91% appearing once. The TCR originated in a woman between 40 and 55 years old who had recovered from COVID-19. Sequencing input: peripheral blood. The chain combines TRBV2 with TRBJ2-7; TRBD1 is a possible D gene (6 bases). CDR3 in amino acids: CASSEVHRAYEQYF. CDR3 nucleotide sequence: TGTGCCAGCAGTGAAGTTCACAGGGCCTACGAGCAGTACTTC.